The 11 T cell receptor beta chains in this list originate from one sample, sequenced in a study of neoadjuvant anti-PD-1 for oral cavity cancer listed by TCRdb under 2021. The library was prepared using the immunoSEQ multiplex PCR assay. The table was pulled from immuneACCESS by TCRdb, which kept in-frame rearrangements only. Such tables lose some clones; where checked, under half of the loss comes from unresolved V genes, and the rest has no known cause. The sample contains 35,000 to 50,000 clones, approximately 80% of them found a single time. The leading ten clones occupy around 5.1% of the sample. Explained via the paper, the time point label denotes: after neoadjuvant nivolumab, at surgical resection. This specimen consisted of PBMCs, obtained after nivolumab (anti-PD-1) treatment. These receptors were taken from a person between 40 and 79 years old with oral cavity squamous cell carcinoma.

The V call is TRBV7-8, the J call TRBJ2-7, with 7 bases matching TRBD2. The CDR3 length is 15 residues. The J segment lost 1 base and the V segment lost 1 base, leaving 4 bases of the junction unmatched. Germline V lookup: CDR1 SGHVS, CDR2 FQNEAQ. CDR3 in amino acids: CASSLGRGGSYEQYF. In DNA form, the CDR3 reads TGTGCCAGCAGCTTAGGTCGCGGGGGATCCTACGAGCAGTACTTC.

The chain couples TRBV2 to TRBJ1-5, with TRBD1 matching 7 bases. The CDR3 length is 14 residues. Germline assignment: CDR1 SNHLY and CDR2 FYNNEI. The ends lost 6 bases at V and 5 bases at J; junction bases unmatched: 7. CDR3 protein: CASSVRQGDQPQHF. CDR3 in DNA: TGTGCCAGCAGCGTCCGACAGGGAGATCAGCCCCAGCATTTT.

V gene TRBV9 combines with J gene TRBJ2-1; 7 positions match TRBD1. CDR1 is SGDLS and CDR2 is YYNGEE in the germline V gene. V trimming: 4 bases; J trimming: 0 bases; junction bases outside the gene matches: 19. The CDR3 runs to 20 residues. The CDR3 is CASSSRGNRGEGSSYNEQFF. CDR3 nucleotide sequence: TGTGCCAGCAGCTCCCGAGGGAACAGGGGAGAGGGGAGCTCCTACAATGAGCAGTTCTTC.

The genes are TRBV2 and TRBJ1-2; a weak D match, TRBD1 (6 bases). Between the trimmed V and J ends, which lost 4 bases and 8 bases, there was a span of 23 bases. The germline gives CDR1 SNHLY, CDR2 FYNNEI. CDR3 length: 16 amino acids. The CDR3 loop reads CASSARQLPGGKGYTF. CDR3 coding DNA: TGTGCCAGCAGTGCGCGCCAACTCCCGGGGGGCAAAGGCTACACCTTC. Supplemented by reference TRBV2 and TRBJ1-2, the full variable domain reads EPEVTQTPSHQVTQMGQEVILRCVPISNHLYFYWYRQILGQKVEFLVSFYNNEISEKSEIFDDQFSVERPDGSNFTLKIRSTKLEDSAMYFCASSARQLPGGKGYTFGSGTRLTVV.

The rearrangement links TRBV5-4 to TRBJ1-2; a weak D match, TRBD1 (5 bases). The CDR3 extends over 15 amino acids. The germline V gene has CDR1 SGHNT and CDR2 YYREEE (reference sequence). The germline V and J ends were trimmed by 4 bases and 0 bases, with 13 bases remaining between them. The CDR3 sequence is CASSPNRIPNYGYTF. The CDR3 DNA reads as TGTGCCAGCAGCCCAAACAGGATTCCTAACTATGGCTACACCTTC.

CDR3 loop: CASSLGRTNTEAFF. The DNA of the CDR3 is TGTGCCAGCAGCTTGGGACGGACGAACACTGAAGCTTTCTTT. The chain is built from TRBV7-9 and TRBJ1-1; TRBD1 is a possible D gene (5 bases). CDR1 and CDR2 from the germline V gene are SEHNR and FQNEAQ (reference sequence). V was clipped by 3 bases and J by 1 base, with 9 bases between them. The CDR3 has 14 residues. Drawing the rest from reference TRBV7-9 and TRBJ1-1, the complete variable domain is DTGVSQNPRHKITKRGQNVTFRCDPISEHNRLYWYRQTLGQGPEFLTYFQNEAQLEKSRLLSDRFSAERPKGSFSTLEIQRTEQGDSAMYLCASSLGRTNTEAFFGQGTRLTVV.

This clone has only one observation. The chain uses TRBV4-2 and TRBJ2-3; no definite D call. Trimming pared 1 base from V and 0 bases from J, leaving 11 bases between. CDR3 length: 16 amino acids. Germline values: CDR1 LGHNA, CDR2 YNFKEQ. The CDR3 loop reads CASSQAAWISTDTQYF. The CDR3 DNA reads TGTGCCAGCAGCCAAGCGGCGTGGATTAGCACAGATACGCAGTATTTT.

In its sample, this clone was seen a few times. The chain links TRBV10-3 to TRBJ1-2; TRBD1 might be the D (5 bases). Per germline, CDR1 ENHRY and CDR2 SYGVKD. V was clipped by 4 bases and J by 7 bases, with 16 bases between them. This CDR3 contains 14 residues. The CDR3 region has the DNA TGTGCCATCAGTGGGGGTTGGGGGTTCGTTGGCTACACCTTC. Translating gives CAISGGWGFVGYTF.

V is TRBV6-4 and J is TRBJ2-3; 8 nucleotides match TRBD2. CDR1 and CDR2 from the germline V gene are MRHNA and SNTAGT. Trimming cost V 4 bases and J 6 bases; bases outside gene matches: 9. The CDR3 has 15 amino acids. The CDR3 sequence is CASSVTSGRGDTQYF. CDR3 nucleotides: TGTGCCAGCAGTGTAACTAGCGGAAGAGGGGATACGCAGTATTTT.

By share, this clone counts as medium-sized (0.01 to 0.1%). This chain uses TRBV30 with TRBJ1-6; 8 bases line up with TRBD1. The CDR3 has 17 residues. Losses at the gene ends were 3 bases for V and 3 bases for J; bases not matched to a gene: 10. Germline V gives CDR1 GTSNPN, CDR2 SVGIG (reference sequence). CDR3 protein: CAWSIDRGTDYNSPLHF. CDR3 bases: TGTGCCTGGAGCATAGACAGGGGAACCGACTATAATTCACCCCTCCACTTT.

The chain links TRBV6-5 to TRBJ1-4; D gene unclear. V was pared by 5 bases and J by 3 bases, with 7 bases between. Germline CDR1 is MNHEY and CDR2 is SVGAGI. The CDR3 totals 13 residues. CDR3 bases: TGTGCCAGCAGTAACAGTGCTAATGAAAAACTGTTTTTT. The encoded protein is CASSNSANEKLFF.